These T cell receptor beta chains were read from a single sample in a study of blood T cell repertoires in COVID-19. The table came from immunoSEQ multiplex PCR; TCRdb's copy has only in-frame clones and leaves some out. The sample contains 85,000 to 130,000 clones, about 80% of which appear only once. What was sequenced was peripheral blood. The receptors were gathered from a woman of 80 years or more with active or convalescent COVID-19. Each CDR3 is given with its conserved first and last residue. Fields, in order: V gene, J gene, D gene, clone size, CDR3 DNA, CDR3 protein. The D gene is left open where the match is weak. Clone size is given for some rows only: seen once, a few or many times, or a class if the clone is expanded.

>TRBV6-1|TRBJ1-5|.|.
TGTGCCAGCGAGGGAGGATTTAGCAATCAGCCCCAGCATTTT
CASEGGFSNQPQHF
>TRBV10-2|TRBJ1-5|.|medium-sized
TGCGCCAGCAGTGAGTCACCGGGAAATAGCAATCAGCCCCAGCATTTT
CASSESPGNSNQPQHF
>TRBV11-3|TRBJ2-3|TRBD2|.
TGTGCCAGCAGCTCTAGCGGAGGGAGCCCAGATACGCAGTATTTT
CASSSSGGSPDTQYF
>TRBV5-1|TRBJ2-7|.|.
TGCGCCAGCAGCAGCAGGCAGGGGAACTACGAGCAGTACTTC
CASSSRQGNYEQYF
>TRBV7-3|TRBJ2-2|.|once
TGTGCCAGCAGCTTAATTTCCCTCAACACCGGGGAGCTGTTTTTT
CASSLISLNTGELFF
>TRBV11-3|TRBJ2-3|TRBD2|.
TGTGCCAGCAGCCCGGGACGGGGAGGGGGCACAGATACGCAGTATTTT
CASSPGRGGGTDTQYF
>TRBV6-5|TRBJ2-7|TRBD1|.
TGTGCCAGCAGGCGCACCGGGACAGGAGCCTACGAGCAGTACTTC
CASRRTGTGAYEQYF
>TRBV18|TRBJ1-2|TRBD1|.
TGTGCCAGCTCACCTGAACAGGGGGCCTATGGCTACACCTTC
CASSPEQGAYGYTF
>TRBV2|TRBJ1-5|.|once
TGTGCCAGCAGCCCTATCGGAGGCAATCAGCCCCAGCATTTT
CASSPIGGNQPQHF
>TRBV4-2|TRBJ2-6|.|once
TGTGCCAGCAGCCAAACAGGGTTCTCTGGGGCCAACGTCCTGACTTTC
CASSQTGFSGANVLTF
>TRBV3-1/TRBV3-2|TRBJ2-2|.|few
TGTGCCAGCACCCAGGAGGCCGGGGAGCTGTTTTTT
CASTQEAGELFF
>TRBV28|TRBJ1-1|.|.
TGTGCCAGCAGTCCCAGGGCGACCGGGACTGAAGCTTTCTTT
CASSPRATGTEAFF
>TRBV4-3|TRBJ2-3|TRBD1|.
TGCGCCAGCAGCCAAGAGACAGGGGCCGTCCCAGATACGCAGTATTTT
CASSQETGAVPDTQYF
>TRBV28|TRBJ1-2|.|.
TGTGCCAGCAGCCCTAGCACAGTTCTTGACTATGGCTACACCTTC
CASSPSTVLDYGYTF
>TRBV5-1|TRBJ1-3|TRBD1|.
TGCGCCAAACCGACAGGGCGTTCTGGAAACACCATATATTTT
CAKPTGRSGNTIYF
>TRBV5-1|TRBJ2-3|.|.
TGCGCCAGCAGCTTGGGTGGCGATACGCAGTATTTT
CASSLGGDTQYF
>TRBV7-8|TRBJ2-2|.|.
TGTGCCAGCAGCTTATCCACCGGGAGCCGCACCGGGGAGCTGTTTTTT
CASSLSTGSRTGELFF
>TRBV19|TRBJ1-5|.|.
TGTGCCAGTAACCCGGACAGCAGCTACCAGCCCCAGCATTTT
CASNPDSSYQPQHF
>TRBV4-2|TRBJ2-4|.|.
TGTGCCAGCAGCCGTACAGGGCCCTTAGCCAAAAACATTCAGTACTTC
CASSRTGPLAKNIQYF
>TRBV7-3|TRBJ2-3|TRBD2|once
TGTGCCAGCAGGCGGACTAGCGGGGCGGATACGCAGTATTTT
CASRRTSGADTQYF
>TRBV10-3|TRBJ1-1|.|few
TGTGCCATCAGTGACCCTTACACTGAAGCTTTCTTT
CAISDPYTEAFF
>TRBV2|TRBJ2-1|TRBD2|.
TGTGCCAGCTCTGACGGGGGGTACAATGAGCAGTTCTTC
CASSDGGYNEQFF
>TRBV9|TRBJ1-3|.|.
TGTGCCAGCAGCTCGATAACCGGGAACTCTGGAAACACCATATATTTT
CASSSITGNSGNTIYF
>TRBV10-2|TRBJ1-3|.|.
TGCGCCAGCAGTGGGGCAGAAACCTCTGGAAACACCATATATTTT
CASSGAETSGNTIYF
>TRBV28|TRBJ1-5|TRBD1|.
TGTGCCACAGGGGGCTTAAATCAGCCCCAGCATTTT
CATGGLNQPQHF
>TRBV7-9|TRBJ2-6|TRBD1|.
TGTGCCAGCAGAACCGGGACAGGGTCCTCTGGGGCCAACGTCCTGACTTTC
CASRTGTGSSGANVLTF
>TRBV4-1|TRBJ2-7|TRBD2|.
TGCGCCAGCAGCCAGCCGGTTTTAGCGGGAACCTACGAGCAGTACTTC
CASSQPVLAGTYEQYF
>TRBV28|TRBJ2-1|TRBD2|.
TGTGCCAGCAGTGAAACTAGCGGCCGTGGCAATGAGCAGTTCTTC
CASSETSGRGNEQFF
>TRBV28|TRBJ2-3|TRBD1|.
TGTGCCAGCAGGCCTACAGGGGGCTCTAGCACAGATACGCAGTATTTT
CASRPTGGSSTDTQYF
>TRBV7-2|TRBJ1-1|TRBD1|.
TGTGCCAGCAGCTTGGCGGACAGGGGTACTGAAGCTTTCTTT
CASSLADRGTEAFF
>TRBV6-5|TRBJ2-7|TRBD1|.
TGTGCCAGCAGGTCTCGGGACAGGAGGTTCTACGAGCAGTACTTC
CASRSRDRRFYEQYF
>TRBV11-2|TRBJ2-3|TRBD2|.
TGTGCCAGCAGCCTCCGGGGTAAGACTAGCGGAAGCACAGATACGCAGTATTTT
CASSLRGKTSGSTDTQYF
>TRBV7-8|TRBJ2-2|TRBD2|.
TGTGCCACCCCCTTTAATCCCGGGGGGGCGGTTACCGGGGAGCTGTTTTTT
CATPFNPGGAVTGELFF
>TRBV7-6|TRBJ2-1|.|few
TGTGCCAGCAGCCCTGAGGGGGGGAAATTTAACAATGAGCAGTTCTTC
CASSPEGGKFNNEQFF
>TRBV21-1|TRBJ1-2|.|.
TGTGCCAGCAGCAAAGCCCCTAGGGACAGCTATGGCTACACCTTC
CASSKAPRDSYGYTF
>TRBV11-3|TRBJ2-3|.|few
TGTGCCAGCAGCTTACAGGGAGATACGCAGTATTTT
CASSLQGDTQYF
>TRBV6-5|TRBJ2-2|TRBD2|.
TGTGCCAGCAGTTATAGGAGCGGGATAAGCAGCGGGGAGCTGTTTTTT
CASSYRSGISSGELFF
>TRBV5-1|TRBJ2-2|.|once
TGCGCCAGCAGTATGTCCCCGAACACCGGGGAGCTGTTTTTT
CASSMSPNTGELFF
>TRBV11-1|TRBJ1-1|TRBD1|few
TGTGCCAGCAGCTCCCTGACAGGGGTAACTGAAGCTTTCTTT
CASSSLTGVTEAFF
>TRBV6-5|TRBJ1-1|.|.
TGTGCCAGCACCCTTGGCCGGGACAAGAAAGCTTTCTTT
CASTLGRDKKAFF
>TRBV16|TRBJ1-5|TRBD1|.
TGTGCCAGCAGCCCACCCCGGGACAGAGGCAAAAGCAATCAGCCCCAGCATTTT
CASSPPRDRGKSNQPQHF
>TRBV7-3|TRBJ1-1|.|.
TGTGCCAGCAGCCTCGTCATCGGGTCTGAAGCTTTCTTT
CASSLVIGSEAFF
>TRBV6-5|TRBJ1-5|TRBD1|.
TGTGCCAGCGGATTGACAGGGCCGCGGAATCAGCCCCAGCATTTT
CASGLTGPRNQPQHF
>TRBV12-3/TRBV12-4|TRBJ1-4|.|.
TGTGCCAGCAGTTTACGGTGGGAAAAACTGTTTTTT
CASSLRWEKLFF
>TRBV6-6|TRBJ1-3|.|.
TGTGCCAGCAGGGGGTACAGGGAATTGAATCAAGACACCATATATTTT
CASRGYRELNQDTIYF
>TRBV28|TRBJ1-2|.|.
TGTGCCAGCAGGAAGAGGTTGAATGGCTACACCTTC
CASRKRLNGYTF
>TRBV4-1|TRBJ1-2|.|.
TGCGCCAGCAGCCAAGATCCAGGGAACTGGGATGGCTACACCTTC
CASSQDPGNWDGYTF
>TRBV6-5|TRBJ1-5|TRBD1|once
TGTGCCAGCAGTTCCTGGACAGGTAGCAATCAGCCCCAGCATTTT
CASSSWTGSNQPQHF